The TCR beta chain under discussion was sequenced for a study of control samples from healthy donors and cancer patients. Method: immunoSEQ multiplex PCR; TCRdb's copy keeps in-frame clones and lacks some. The sample records roughly 150,000 clones, just over 85% being singletons. The CDR3 loop spans 16 amino acids. Per germline, CDR1 MDHEN and CDR2 SYDVKM. Trimming took off 1 base at V and 4 bases at J, with 11 bases between the two ends. This chain links TRBV28 with TRBJ2-6; D gene uncertain. Material for sequencing was blood. This clonotype was sampled from a man aged 18 to 30 in good health. The CDR3 reads CASSLSVASGANVLTF. The CDR3 bases are TGTGCCAGCAGTTTATCTGTGGCCTCAGGGGCCAACGTCCTGACTTTC. The full variable domain, rest sourced from reference TRBV28 and TRBJ2-6, is DVKVTQSSRYLVKRTGEKVFLECVQDMDHENMFWYRQDPGLGLRLIYFSYDVKMKEKGDIPEGYSVSREKKERFSLILESASTNQTSMYLCASSLSVASGANVLTFGAGSRLTVL.